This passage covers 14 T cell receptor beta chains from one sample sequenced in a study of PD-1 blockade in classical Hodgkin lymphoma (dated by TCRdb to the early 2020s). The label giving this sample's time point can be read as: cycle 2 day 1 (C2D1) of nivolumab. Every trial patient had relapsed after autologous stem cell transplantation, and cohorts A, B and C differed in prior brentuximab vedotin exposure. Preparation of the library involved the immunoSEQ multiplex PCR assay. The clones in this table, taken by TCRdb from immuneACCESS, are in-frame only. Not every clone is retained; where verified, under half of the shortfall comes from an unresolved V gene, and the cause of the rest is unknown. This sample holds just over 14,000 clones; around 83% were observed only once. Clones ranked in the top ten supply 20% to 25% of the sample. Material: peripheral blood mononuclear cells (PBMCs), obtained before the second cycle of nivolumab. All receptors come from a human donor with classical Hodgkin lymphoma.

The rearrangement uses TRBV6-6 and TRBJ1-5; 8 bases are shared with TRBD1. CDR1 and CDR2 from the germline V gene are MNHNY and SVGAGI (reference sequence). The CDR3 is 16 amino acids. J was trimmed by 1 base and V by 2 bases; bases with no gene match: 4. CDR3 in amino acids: CASSYRGDRSNQPQHF. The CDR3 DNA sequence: TGTGCCAGCAGTTACAGGGGGGACAGGAGCAATCAGCCCCAGCATTTT.

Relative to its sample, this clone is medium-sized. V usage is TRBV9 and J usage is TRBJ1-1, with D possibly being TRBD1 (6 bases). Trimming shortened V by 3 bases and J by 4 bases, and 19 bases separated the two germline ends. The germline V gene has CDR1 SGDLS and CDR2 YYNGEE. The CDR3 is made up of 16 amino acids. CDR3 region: CASSGAGDPVGTEAFF. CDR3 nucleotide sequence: TGTGCCAGCAGCGGGGCAGGGGACCCGGTGGGCACTGAAGCTTTCTTT.

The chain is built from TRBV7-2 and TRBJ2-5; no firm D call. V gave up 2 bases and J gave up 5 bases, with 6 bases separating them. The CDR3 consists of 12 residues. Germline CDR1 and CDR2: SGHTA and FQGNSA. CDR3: CASSLSRETQYF. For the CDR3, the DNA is TGTGCCAGCAGCTTATCAAGGGAGACCCAGTACTTC.

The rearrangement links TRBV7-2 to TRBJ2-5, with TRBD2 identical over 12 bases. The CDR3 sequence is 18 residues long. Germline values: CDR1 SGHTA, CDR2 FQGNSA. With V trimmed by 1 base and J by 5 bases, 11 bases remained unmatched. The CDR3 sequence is CASSLVASGGAIRETQYF. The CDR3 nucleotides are TGTGCCAGCAGCTTAGTTGCTAGCGGGGGGGCAATTCGGGAGACCCAGTACTTC.

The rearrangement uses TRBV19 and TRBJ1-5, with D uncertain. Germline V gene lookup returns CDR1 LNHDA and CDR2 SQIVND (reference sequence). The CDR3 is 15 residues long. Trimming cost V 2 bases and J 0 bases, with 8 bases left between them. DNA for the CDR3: TGTGCCAGTAGTATAAGCGCAGCTAGCAATCAGCCCCAGCATTTT. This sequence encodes CASSISAASNQPQHF.

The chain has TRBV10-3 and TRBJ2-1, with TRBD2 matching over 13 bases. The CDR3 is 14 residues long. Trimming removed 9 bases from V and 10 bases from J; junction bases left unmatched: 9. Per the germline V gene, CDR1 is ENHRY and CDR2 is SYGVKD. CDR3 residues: CAITTSGGPGEQFF. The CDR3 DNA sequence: TGTGCCATTACGACTAGCGGGGGGCCGGGGGAGCAGTTCTTC.

CDR3 in amino acids: CASSLSGGAGEQFF. CDR3 nucleotides: TGTGCCAGCAGTTTATCCGGGGGGGCCGGTGAGCAGTTCTTC. The rearrangement uses TRBV27 and TRBJ2-1; 8 positions match TRBD2. The CDR3 covers 14 residues. CDR1 and CDR2 (germline): MNHEY, SMNVEV (reference sequence). With V trimmed by 0 bases and J by 9 bases, 4 bases remained unmatched.

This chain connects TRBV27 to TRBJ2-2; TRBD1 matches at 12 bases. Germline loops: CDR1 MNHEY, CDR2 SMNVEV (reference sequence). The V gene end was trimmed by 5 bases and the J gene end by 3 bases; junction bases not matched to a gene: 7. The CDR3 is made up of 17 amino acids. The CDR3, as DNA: TGTGCCAGCAGTGCCTCGGGACAGGGGGCTGACACCGGGGAGCTGTTTTTT. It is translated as CASSASGQGADTGELFF.

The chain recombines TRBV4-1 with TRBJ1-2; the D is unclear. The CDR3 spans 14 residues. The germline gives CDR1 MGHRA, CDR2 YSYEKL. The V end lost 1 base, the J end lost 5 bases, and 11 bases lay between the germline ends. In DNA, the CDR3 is TGCGCCAGCAGCCAAGGAGAAGGGTCGTATGGCTACACCTTC. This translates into CASSQGEGSYGYTF.

The CDR3 DNA is TGTGCCAGCAGTTTGGAGACAGGGTTTGGCTACACCTTC. This translates into CASSLETGFGYTF. The chain recombines TRBV27 with TRBJ1-2, with TRBD1 matching over 7 bases. Losses at the gene ends were 3 bases for V and 7 bases for J; bases not matched to a gene: 5. The CDR3 spans 13 residues. CDR1 is MNHEY and CDR2 is SMNVEV in the germline V gene (reference sequence).

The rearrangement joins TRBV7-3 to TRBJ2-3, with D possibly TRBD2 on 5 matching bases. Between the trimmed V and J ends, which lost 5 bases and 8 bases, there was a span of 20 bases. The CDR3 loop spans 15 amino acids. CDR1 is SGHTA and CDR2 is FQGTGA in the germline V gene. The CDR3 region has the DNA TGTGCCAGCAGCCCCCAAGGGCTGGGAGACCCTACGCAGTATTTT. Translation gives CASSPQGLGDPTQYF.

The CDR3 sequence is CASSSGSGERGYTF. CDR3 coding DNA: TGTGCCAGCAGTTCCGGGTCAGGGGAGCGAGGCTACACCTTC. The chain couples TRBV27 to TRBJ1-2; TRBD1 is a possible D gene (6 bases). V lost 4 bases, J lost 8 bases, and 17 bases lay in between. Germline CDR1 MNHEY, CDR2 SMNVEV (reference sequence). This CDR3 is built from 14 residues.

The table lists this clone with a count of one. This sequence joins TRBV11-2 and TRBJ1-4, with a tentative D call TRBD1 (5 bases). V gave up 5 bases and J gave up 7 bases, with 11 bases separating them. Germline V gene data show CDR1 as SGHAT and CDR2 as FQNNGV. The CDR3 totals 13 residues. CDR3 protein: CASSPTGREKLFF. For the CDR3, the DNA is TGTGCCAGCAGCCCGACGGGGCGTGAAAAACTGTTTTTT.

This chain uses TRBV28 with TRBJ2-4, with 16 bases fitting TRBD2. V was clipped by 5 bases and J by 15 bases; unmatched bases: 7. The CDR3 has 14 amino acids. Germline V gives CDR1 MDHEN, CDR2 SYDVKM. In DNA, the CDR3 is TGTGCCAGCAGTACCGGGACTAGCGGGGGGGTCGGGTACTTC. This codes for CASSTGTSGGVGYF.